The clone carrying this T cell receptor (beta chain) was detected a few times. Its cognate antigen is unknown. The data originate from a study of CD8 T cells in ankylosing spondylitis. Each TCR beta library was made by quantitative 5'-RACE that incorporated molecular barcodes. TCRdb reanalysed the 5' RACE reads using MiXCR and keeps one entry per CDR3 protein. Among 700,000 to 1,000,000 distinct CDR3 sequences, about an eighth were seen once, and the ten largest hold roughly 0.51%. This CDR3 region has 17 residues. CDR1 SGHTA and CDR2 FQGNSA come from the germline V gene. Trimming shortened V by 1 base and J by 8 bases, and 21 bases separated the two germline ends. The study, taken as a whole, reports: Researchers reportedly found disease-linked clones significantly enriched in matched ankylosing spondylitis synovial fluid. There were earlier reports of some motif variants in reactive arthritis synovial fluid and blood. Ankylosing spondylitis blood appeared to carry a characteristic TCR beta motif of several highly homologous variants.

The TCR originated in a male donor with ankylosing spondylitis. Sequencing was carried out using blood, either unsorted or a sorted T cell fraction (not recorded which). This sequence joins TRBV7-2 and TRBJ2-1; D is uncertain. The CDR3 loop is CASSLVGQRPSGDEQFF. The CDR3 coding sequence is TGTGCCAGCAGCTTAGTAGGCCAGCGACCCTCGGGTGATGAGCAGTTCTTC.